The rows below give T cell receptor beta chains drawn from one sample of a study of T cell responses to AZD1222 COVID-19 vaccine. The protocol was immunoSEQ multiplex PCR, while the TCRdb copy is restricted to in-frame clones and leaves out a portion. The sample includes roughly 130,000 clones, about 94% of them seen just once. Sequenced here: peripheral blood, sampled on day 0 of AZD1222 vaccination. These receptors all stem from an adult in good health. The CDR3 runs from the conserved cysteine through the conserved F or W. D genes are given only for firm matches. A clone size is listed for some rows: how often the clone was seen (once, few, many), or a class if it is expanded.

V	D	J	size	DNA	CDR3
TRBV6-5	NA	TRBJ1-5	NA	TGTGCCAGCGTGATGAATAGCAATCAGCCCCAGCATTTT	CASVMNSNQPQHF
TRBV7-6	TRBD2	TRBJ2-1	NA	TGTGCCAGCAGCTTACTAGCGGGAGGGGACAATGAGCAGTTCTTC	CASSLLAGGDNEQFF
TRBV11-2	NA	TRBJ1-1	NA	TGTGCCAGCAGCTCGGTACAGGGAATGAACACTGAAGCTTTCTTT	CASSSVQGMNTEAFF
TRBV29-1	TRBD1	TRBJ2-7	NA	TGCAGCGTTGCCACAGGGGTAGTCAACGACGAGCAGTACTTC	CSVATGVVNDEQYF
TRBV6-1	NA	TRBJ1-1	few	TGTGCCAGCAGTTCCCCCCGGGCCGGGGACACTGAAGCTTTCTTT	CASSSPRAGDTEAFF
TRBV4-1	TRBD1	TRBJ2-2	NA	TGCGCCAGCAGCCCGACAGGGGCCGCCGGGGAGCTGTTTTTT	CASSPTGAAGELFF
TRBV7-2	NA	TRBJ1-6	NA	TGTGCCAGCAGACCCCAGGGGAGAGATTCACCCCTCCACTTT	CASRPQGRDSPLHF
TRBV19	TRBD1	TRBJ2-7	once	TGTGCCAGTAGTGCGCCCGACAGGGCTAACGAGCAGTACTTC	CASSAPDRANEQYF
TRBV19	TRBD1	TRBJ1-4	NA	TGTGCCAGTAGTACGTCGGGACAGAAGAATGAAAAACTGTTTTTT	CASSTSGQKNEKLFF
TRBV12-3/TRBV12-4	NA	TRBJ2-7	NA	TGTGCCAGCAGTGTGGACAACTACGAGCAGTACTTC	CASSVDNYEQYF
TRBV19	NA	TRBJ2-7	NA	TGTGCCAGTAGTCTTATGGACAGTCGGAGCGAGCAGTACTTC	CASSLMDSRSEQYF
TRBV11-3	TRBD1	TRBJ2-2	NA	TGTGCCAGCAGCCCCCCCCGGGACAGTAGGACCGGGGAGCTGTTTTTT	CASSPPRDSRTGELFF
TRBV30	NA	TRBJ2-2	NA	TGTGCCTGGAGTGTAGTACCAGGAAATACCGGGGAGCTGTTTTTT	CAWSVVPGNTGELFF
TRBV6-5	TRBD1	TRBJ1-2	NA	TGTGCCAGCAGAACCCGGGACAGTTTCTATGGCTACACCTTC	CASRTRDSFYGYTF
TRBV7-9	NA	TRBJ2-3	NA	TGTGCCAGCAGCTGGGGCACAGATACGCAGTATTTT	CASSWGTDTQYF
TRBV5-1	NA	TRBJ1-1	NA	TGCGCCAGCAGGGTAAGTTGGAACACTGAAGCTTTCTTT	CASRVSWNTEAFF
TRBV12-2	NA	TRBJ1-5	once	TGTGCAAGTCGCTTAACCTCGGACAGGGGAACGAGGCGTCAGCCCCAGCATTTT	CASRLTSDRGTRRQPQHF
TRBV7-2	TRBD1	TRBJ1-2	NA	TGTGCAGCCGGGAACGGGCAGGGGGCTAACTATGGCTACACCTTC	CAAGNGQGANYGYTF
TRBV7-2	NA	TRBJ1-1	NA	TGTGCCAGCAGCCCCTACGTGGCCTCCTCGGCTTTCTTT	CASSPYVASSAFF
TRBV27	NA	TRBJ1-2	NA	TGTGCCAGCAGGAAGGGGCAGGCCCATCAATTTGGGGGCTACACCTTC	CASRKGQAHQFGGYTF
TRBV5-1	NA	TRBJ2-1	once	TGCGCCAGCAGCTTGGCGAACGGGCATGAAGAGTTCTTC	CASSLANGHEEFF
TRBV2	TRBD1	TRBJ1-2	NA	TGTGCCAGCAGGTTCGACAGGGGTGGCTACACCTTC	CASRFDRGGYTF
TRBV4-2	TRBD2	TRBJ2-1	NA	TGTGCCAGCAGCCTCAGGACTAGCGGGCCCTACAATGAGCAGTTCTTC	CASSLRTSGPYNEQFF
TRBV18	NA	TRBJ1-4	once	TGTGCCAGCTCACCAGACCTCACAACATATGAAAAACTGTTTTTT	CASSPDLTTYEKLFF
TRBV6-5	NA	TRBJ2-2	NA	TGTGCCAGCAGTCCGACTAGTATTACCGGGGAGCTGTTTTTT	CASSPTSITGELFF
TRBV11-2	TRBD2	TRBJ2-1	NA	TGTGCCAGCATAGGGGAACGGACTAGCGGGTACCACAATGAGCAGTTCTTC	CASIGERTSGYHNEQFF
TRBV5-4	TRBD2	TRBJ2-7	NA	TGTGCCAGCAGCTTTACTAGCGGTACTTACGAGCAGTACTTC	CASSFTSGTYEQYF
TRBV12-3/TRBV12-4	NA	TRBJ1-1	NA	TGTGCCAGCAGCCTGGGTCCGAACACTGAAGCTTTCTTT	CASSLGPNTEAFF
TRBV5-1	NA	TRBJ1-3	NA	TGCGCCAGCAGCTTGGGGTCCGGGACCTCTTTCTCTGGAAACACCATATATTTT	CASSLGSGTSFSGNTIYF
TRBV10-3	TRBD1	TRBJ1-1	NA	TGTGCCATCAGTGGACAGGGAAGTACTGAAGCTTTCTTT	CAISGQGSTEAFF
TRBV5-6	TRBD1	TRBJ1-5	NA	TGTGCCAGCAGCTCGGGACAGGGGGCCGGACAGCCCCAGCATTTT	CASSSGQGAGQPQHF
TRBV19	NA	TRBJ2-7	NA	TGTGCCAGTAGTATCAGCCGCTACGAGCAGTACTTC	CASSISRYEQYF
TRBV18	NA	TRBJ1-1	NA	TGTGCCAGCTCGTCCGACACGAACACTGAAGCTTTCTTT	CASSSDTNTEAFF
TRBV12-3/TRBV12-4	NA	TRBJ2-7	NA	TGTGCCAGCAGTTTCGGCTCAGCGTACGAGCAGTACTTC	CASSFGSAYEQYF
TRBV5-4	TRBD1	TRBJ1-2	NA	TGTGCCAGCAGCTTGGACTCGACAGGGGTCTATGGCTACACCTTC	CASSLDSTGVYGYTF
TRBV7-8	NA	TRBJ1-1	NA	TGTGCCAGCAGCTTAGACAGAGGGACTGAAGCTTTCTTT	CASSLDRGTEAFF
TRBV3-1/TRBV3-2	TRBD2	TRBJ2-5	NA	TGTGCCAGCAGCCAAGCCGGGACTACGGAGACCCAGTACTTC	CASSQAGTTETQYF
TRBV24-1	TRBD2	TRBJ2-1	NA	TGTGCCACCAGTGACCTTAGCGGGCCGGACTACAATGAGCAGTTCTTC	CATSDLSGPDYNEQFF
TRBV29-1	TRBD2	TRBJ2-7	once	TGCAGCGTTGAAGATCCCCAGCGGGAGGGCTACGAGCAGTACTTC	CSVEDPQREGYEQYF
TRBV27	TRBD1	TRBJ1-4	NA	TGTGCCAGCAGTTTATTCTGGGGACAGCCGAATGAAAAACTGTTTTTT	CASSLFWGQPNEKLFF
TRBV6-1	NA	TRBJ2-6	NA	TGTGCCAGCAGTGAAGCGAGGGCTGGGACCTCTGGGGCCAACGTCCTGACTTTC	CASSEARAGTSGANVLTF
TRBV28	TRBD2	TRBJ2-5	NA	TGTGCCACCCGGTCGGGGGAGGGTGTGGAGACCCAGTACTTC	CATRSGEGVETQYF
TRBV12-3/TRBV12-4	NA	TRBJ1-1	NA	TGTGCCAGTACGGGGGGGGCGGACACTGAAGCTTTCTTT	CASTGGADTEAFF
TRBV30	NA	TRBJ1-1	NA	TGTGCCGTGAGTTTCGGGGTCACTGAAGCTTTCTTT	CAVSFGVTEAFF
TRBV5-1	NA	TRBJ2-1	NA	TGCGCCAGCAGCTTGGGACATATTCCCAATGAGCAGTTCTTC	CASSLGHIPNEQFF
TRBV11-3	NA	TRBJ1-1	NA	TGTGCCAGCAGCTTAGGCGGACGGAACACTGAAGCTTTCTTT	CASSLGGRNTEAFF
TRBV11-3	NA	TRBJ2-5	NA	TGTGCCAGCAGCTTAGGAGGCGGAGAGACCCAGTACTTC	CASSLGGGETQYF
TRBV6-5	NA	TRBJ1-1	once	TGTGCCACCGAGAGGGACACTGAAGCTTTCTTT	CATERDTEAFF
TRBV5-4	NA	TRBJ1-2	NA	TGTGCCAGCAGCTCCGGGGCAGGGAACTATGGCTACACCTTC	CASSSGAGNYGYTF
TRBV9	NA	TRBJ1-2	NA	TGTGCCAGCAGCGTACCCCCCTCGGGGAACTATGGCTACACCTTC	CASSVPPSGNYGYTF
TRBV6-4	NA	TRBJ2-7	NA	TGTGCCAGCAGGGAAGGGGGGACCCCCCTCGCGGCCCACGAGCAGTACTTC	CASREGGTPLAAHEQYF
TRBV7-8	NA	TRBJ1-5	NA	TGTGCCAGCAGCTTAAGGGGCACGAGGGGGAGCAATCAGCCCCAGCATTTT	CASSLRGTRGSNQPQHF
TRBV27	TRBD1	TRBJ1-6	NA	TGTGCCAGCAGCCCGGACAGGGGTAATTCACCCCTCCACTTT	CASSPDRGNSPLHF
TRBV7-2	NA	TRBJ1-2	NA	TGTGCCAGCAGCCCGAACAGGTTAAGCACCTATGGCTACACCTTC	CASSPNRLSTYGYTF
TRBV5-5	TRBD2	TRBJ2-1	NA	TGTGCCAGCAGTCGAGATAGCGGGGTCTCCTACAATGAGCAGTTCTTC	CASSRDSGVSYNEQFF
TRBV5-4	NA	TRBJ2-3	NA	TGTGCCAGCAGCCGCCCAGCGGCTAGCACAGATACGCAGTATTTT	CASSRPAASTDTQYF
TRBV19	TRBD1	TRBJ1-1	NA	TGTGCCAGTAGTATAGGGGACAGGTTGAACACTGAAGCTTTCTTT	CASSIGDRLNTEAFF
TRBV4-2	NA	TRBJ1-5	NA	TGTGCCAGCAGCCACACAGGCCCAGCCCCGAATCAGCCCCAGCATTTT	CASSHTGPAPNQPQHF
TRBV4-2	NA	TRBJ2-6	NA	TGTGCCAGCAGCCAAAGCTATGGGGGGGCCAACGTCCTGACTTTC	CASSQSYGGANVLTF
TRBV5-5	NA	TRBJ2-1	NA	TGTGCCAGCAGCCTTGTTTCGGGGGACCCCTACAATGAGCAGTTCTTC	CASSLVSGDPYNEQFF